These T cell receptor beta chains were read from a single sample in a study of blood T cell repertoires in COVID-19. Measured with immunoSEQ multiplex PCR; TCRdb has only the in-frame clones, and not every one. The sample records 70,000 to 80,000 clones, over 80% being singletons. The sample consisted of peripheral blood. These receptors were collected from a woman between 45 and 60 years old with acute or convalescent COVID-19. Both conserved end residues are part of each CDR3. D genes are given only for firm matches. Rows give clone size only sometimes, using once, few, many, or a class for an expanded clone.

v_gene	d_gene	j_gene	abundance	CDR3nt	CDR3aa
TRBV7-2	TRBD1	TRBJ1-1	-	TGTGCCAGCAGCCCGACAGGGATGAACACTGAAGCTTTCTTT	CASSPTGMNTEAFF
TRBV12-3/TRBV12-4	-	TRBJ2-1	once	TGTGCCAGCAGTTTAGGACCAGGAGGTGAGCAGTTCTTC	CASSLGPGGEQFF
TRBV5-5	-	TRBJ1-2	-	TGTGCCAGCAGCTTGGGGACAGACTATGGCTACACCTTC	CASSLGTDYGYTF
TRBV3-1/TRBV3-2	-	TRBJ2-2	-	TGTGCCAGCAGCCAAGAGCGACTAGTCGCCGGGGAGCTGTTTTTT	CASSQERLVAGELFF
TRBV28	-	TRBJ2-6	-	TGTGCCAGCAGTACGGCGGCGGGGTCTGGGGCCAACGTCCTGACTTTC	CASSTAAGSGANVLTF
TRBV19	-	TRBJ1-4	once	TGTGCCAGTAGCCCCGACAGAGCCTCAACTAATGAAAAACTGTTTTTT	CASSPDRASTNEKLFF
TRBV27	-	TRBJ1-2	-	TGTGCCAGCAGTCCTACTATGAACTATGGCTACACCTTC	CASSPTMNYGYTF
TRBV5-1	TRBD1	TRBJ1-4	-	TGCGCCAGCAGCTTGGACCGGACAGGGGCGTCTGAAAAACTGTTTTTT	CASSLDRTGASEKLFF
TRBV6-5	-	TRBJ2-1	-	TGTGCCAGCAGTTATTTGCACAGTGCCTACAATGAGCAGTTCTTC	CASSYLHSAYNEQFF
TRBV19	-	TRBJ1-1	-	TGTGCCAGTAGTATGGCCCGGAACACTGAAGCTTTCTTT	CASSMARNTEAFF
TRBV7-8	-	TRBJ2-2	once	TGTGCCAGCAGCTTGAGAACGAACACCGGGGAGCTGTTTTTT	CASSLRTNTGELFF
TRBV18	TRBD2	TRBJ2-1	once	TGTGCCAGCTCACGCCGGACTAGCGGGAGTATAAATGAGCAGTTCTTC	CASSRRTSGSINEQFF
TRBV6-2/TRBV6-3	-	TRBJ1-5	-	TGTGCCAGCAGTTACTCGGCAGGTCAGCCCCAGCATTTT	CASSYSAGQPQHF
TRBV18	TRBD2	TRBJ2-1	once	TGTGCCAGCTCACCACCAGCGGGAGGGGAGAGTGAGCAGTTCTTC	CASSPPAGGESEQFF
TRBV2	-	TRBJ2-1	-	TGTGCCAGCAGTGGGGGCCAGGGAGGTTATCATGAGCAGTTCTTC	CASSGGQGGYHEQFF
TRBV6-5	-	TRBJ1-1	once	TGTGCCAGCAGTTACGGGATCGGGGGGAGGGCTTTCTTT	CASSYGIGGRAFF
TRBV7-9	TRBD1	TRBJ1-5	-	TGTGCCAGCAGCACGACACAGGGGGCTCAGCCCCAGCATTTT	CASSTTQGAQPQHF
TRBV20-1	TRBD2	TRBJ2-7	-	TGCAGTGCTAGTTATGTAGCGGGGGTCTACGAGCAGTACTTC	CSASYVAGVYEQYF
TRBV6-5	-	TRBJ1-1	-	TGTGCCAGCAACCTCGGGACATTGAACACTGAAGCTTTCTTT	CASNLGTLNTEAFF
TRBV7-2	-	TRBJ1-3	-	TGTGCCAGCAGCTTAGGATTCGGGTCCTCTGGAAACACCATATATTTT	CASSLGFGSSGNTIYF
TRBV28	TRBD2	TRBJ2-7	-	TGTGCCAGCAGCCGCACTAGCGGGAACTACGAGCAGTACTTC	CASSRTSGNYEQYF
TRBV5-1	TRBD2	TRBJ2-3	-	TGCGCCAGCAGCCCGACTAGCGCTAGCACAGATACGCAGTATTTT	CASSPTSASTDTQYF
TRBV5-4	TRBD1	TRBJ1-2	few	TGTGCCAGCAGCTGGGGGACAGTTGCTAAAGGCTACACCTTC	CASSWGTVAKGYTF
TRBV6-2/TRBV6-3	TRBD1	TRBJ1-1	-	TGTGCCAGCAGTCGTCCCGGGACAGGGAGTGGTGGTGAAGCTTTCTTT	CASSRPGTGSGGEAFF
TRBV28	-	TRBJ1-2	-	TGTGCCAGCAGTTTAGAGGGGGGGGATTACTATGGCTACACCTTC	CASSLEGGDYYGYTF
TRBV6-5	TRBD2	TRBJ2-3	-	TGTGCCAGTTGGACTAGCGGTACAGATACGCAGTATTTT	CASWTSGTDTQYF
TRBV6-5	-	TRBJ1-5	-	TGTGCCAGCAGACCCGACCGGGGAAGCAATCAGCCCCAGCATTTT	CASRPDRGSNQPQHF
TRBV5-1	TRBD1	TRBJ1-1	-	TGCGCCAGCAGGGTATCAAGGGGGCTGAACACTGAAGCTTTCTTT	CASRVSRGLNTEAFF
TRBV3-1/TRBV3-2	TRBD2	TRBJ2-3	once	TGTGCCAGCAGCCAAGGGGGACTAGCGGGGGGCACAGATACGCAGTATTTT	CASSQGGLAGGTDTQYF
TRBV3-1/TRBV3-2	TRBD1	TRBJ1-2	-	TGTGCCAGCAGCCAAGATGGGACAGGGGATGGCTACACCTTC	CASSQDGTGDGYTF
TRBV28	TRBD1	TRBJ1-5	-	TGTGCCAGCAGTTTACCACCGGGACAGGGGGCGAGCAATCAGCCCCAGCATTTT	CASSLPPGQGASNQPQHF
TRBV12-3/TRBV12-4	TRBD1	TRBJ1-2	-	TGTGCCAGCAGGCAGGGGGACTATGGCTACACCTTC	CASRQGDYGYTF
TRBV7-9	TRBD2	TRBJ2-7	-	TGTGCCAGCAGCTTAGCTATCGGACTAGCGGGAGAGGCGCAGTACTTC	CASSLAIGLAGEAQYF
TRBV5-1	-	TRBJ2-2	-	TGCGCCAGCGGACCCGGAGGAGGGCACACCGGGGAGCTGTTTTTT	CASGPGGGHTGELFF
TRBV19	TRBD1	TRBJ1-2	-	TGTGCCACCTACGCCCCAGGGGGACCGGGGTATGGCTACACCTTC	CATYAPGGPGYGYTF
TRBV18	TRBD1	TRBJ2-7	once	TGTGCCAGCTCACTGTGGACAGGGGACAACTACGAGCAGTACTTC	CASSLWTGDNYEQYF
TRBV28	-	TRBJ1-5	-	TGTGCCACCCTATCTCGGTTGAGGTTCAATCAGCCCCAGCATTTT	CATLSRLRFNQPQHF
TRBV27	-	TRBJ1-1	-	TGTGCCAGCAGTTCCCCGGGACAACCAGTTGGCACTGAAGCTTTCTTT	CASSSPGQPVGTEAFF
TRBV9	-	TRBJ2-1	-	TGTGCCAGCAGCGTAGTAACAGGGAGTACGAATGAGCAGTTCTTC	CASSVVTGSTNEQFF
TRBV7-3	-	TRBJ2-1	-	TGTGCCAGCAGCTTGGAGGGGGGGAACTACAATGAGCAGTTCTTC	CASSLEGGNYNEQFF
TRBV9	TRBD1	TRBJ2-2	-	TGTGCCAGCAGCCTCAGAGGGGGACAGGGGTACACCGGGGAGCTGTTTTTT	CASSLRGGQGYTGELFF
TRBV24-1	-	TRBJ1-1	-	TGTGCCACCAGTGACTCGAACACTGAAGCTTTCTTT	CATSDSNTEAFF
TRBV30	-	TRBJ2-7	-	TGTGCCTGGAGTGGCGGGATCCCCCACGAGCAGTACTTC	CAWSGGIPHEQYF
TRBV29-1	-	TRBJ1-1	-	TGCAGCGCTACGAGGCGATTGAACACTGAAGCTTTCTTT	CSATRRLNTEAFF
TRBV5-4	-	TRBJ1-4	once	TGTGCCAGCAGCCGCGACAGATCAGACGAAAAACTGTTTTTT	CASSRDRSDEKLFF
TRBV19	-	TRBJ2-3	once	TGTGCCAGTAAATCGGGGCGGGGTTCCACAGATACGCAGTATTTT	CASKSGRGSTDTQYF
TRBV9	TRBD1	TRBJ2-1	-	TGTGCCAGCAGCCCCCGGACAGGTCGGTCCTACAATGAGCAGTTCTTC	CASSPRTGRSYNEQFF
TRBV9	TRBD1	TRBJ2-1	-	TGTGCCAGCAGCGTAGCTCCAGGGGGCGCCGGTGAGCAGTTCTTC	CASSVAPGGAGEQFF
TRBV5-8	TRBD2	TRBJ2-2	-	TGTGCCAGCAGCATCAACTACGGCGGGAGATGGGCCGGGGAGCTGTTTTTT	CASSINYGGRWAGELFF
TRBV28	-	TRBJ2-7	once	TGTGCCAGCAGTGGAGGCGTCCCTGTCTACGAGCAGTACTTC	CASSGGVPVYEQYF
TRBV3-1/TRBV3-2	-	TRBJ2-7	-	TGTGCCAGCAGCCATGGGCCAAGCGGCTCCTACGAGCAGTACTTC	CASSHGPSGSYEQYF
TRBV6-2/TRBV6-3	TRBD2	TRBJ2-1	-	TGTGCCAGCAGCCCTAGCGGGAGGACCTACAATGAGCAGTTCTTC	CASSPSGRTYNEQFF
TRBV7-9	-	TRBJ1-2	-	TGTGCCAGCAGCTTACCGCGGGGGTTTCTTAACTATGGCTACACCTTC	CASSLPRGFLNYGYTF
TRBV4-3	TRBD1	TRBJ1-2	-	TGCGCCAGCAGCCAGGAACAGGGGTCCTATGGCTACACCTTC	CASSQEQGSYGYTF
TRBV6-2/TRBV6-3	-	TRBJ1-2	-	TGTGCCAGCAGCCTACACACAAACTATGGCTACACCTTC	CASSLHTNYGYTF
TRBV9	-	TRBJ1-3	many	TGTGCCAGCAGCGTAGCGGGGGACGGAAACACCATATATTTT	CASSVAGDGNTIYF
TRBV28	-	TRBJ2-7	-	TGTGCCAGCAGCCACACCTACGAGCAGTACTTC	CASSHTYEQYF